This is a list of T cell receptor beta chains from one sample in a study of shared clonotypes between healthy human individuals. Assay: immunoSEQ multiplex PCR; the TCRdb copy retains only in-frame clones and omits some. The sample has about 2.4 million clones, approximately 93% seen once; the top ten hold 0.36%. Specimen: naive CD4+ T cells from PBMCs. The origin of the receptors is a man between 18 and 29 years old in good health. Some clones in this sample may be carry-over from other donors' samples. The CDR3 runs from the conserved cysteine through the conserved F or W.

J: TRBJ2-2; V: TRBV5-4; CDR3: CASSPSPGQGTTGELFF
J: TRBJ2-2; V: TRBV7-9; CDR3: CASSLAPGPTGELFF
J: TRBJ2-1; V: TRBV7-3; CDR3: CASSLGLAGRYEQFF
J: TRBJ2-7; V: TRBV7-9; CDR3: CASSLPNSGWNYEQYF
J: TRBJ1-1; V: TRBV5-1; CDR3: CASSFRTGSPNTEAFF
J: TRBJ2-7; V: TRBV28; CDR3: CASSLLNYEQYF
J: TRBJ2-1; V: TRBV5-6; CDR3: CASSGQGLAGHYNEQFF
J: TRBJ1-2; V: TRBV4-2; CDR3: CASSSPGRNSYGYTF
J: TRBJ1-1; V: TRBV21-1; CDR3: CASSTSRQRNTEAFF
J: TRBJ1-1; V: TRBV9; CDR3: CASTQGVANTEAFF
J: TRBJ1-4; V: TRBV5-1; CDR3: CASSLGDSGGNEKLFF
J: TRBJ1-2; V: TRBV7-6; CDR3: CASSPRVRGNSAGPYGYTF
J: TRBJ2-7; V: TRBV6-5; CDR3: CASRGRRTYEQYF
J: TRBJ1-5; V: TRBV13; CDR3: CASNRQGGGPQHF
J: TRBJ2-3; V: TRBV28; CDR3: CASSLLLGGDTQYF
J: TRBJ2-7; V: TRBV6-6; CDR3: CASSYSAGIYEQYF
J: TRBJ1-2; V: TRBV15; CDR3: CATSRGDPLYGYTF
J: TRBJ2-5; V: TRBV25-1; CDR3: CASTQADYQETQYF
J: TRBJ2-2; V: TRBV11-3; CDR3: CASSLGTGRTGELFF
J: TRBJ2-7; V: TRBV5-1; CDR3: CASSPGLMFSYEQYF
J: TRBJ2-1; V: TRBV7-2; CDR3: CASSFGGAGGAYNEQFF
J: TRBJ1-2; V: TRBV29-1; CDR3: CSVEDAGRGYTF
J: TRBJ1-5; V: TRBV6-6; CDR3: CASRESGGNQPQHF
J: TRBJ2-7; V: TRBV19; CDR3: CASSRREYYEQYF
J: TRBJ2-7; V: TRBV15; CDR3: CATSSRTGGPYEQYF
J: TRBJ1-2; V: TRBV20-1; CDR3: CSADRTYGYTF
J: TRBJ2-7; V: TRBV4-1; CDR3: CASSQVVGKGYEQYF
J: TRBJ1-2; V: TRBV12-2; CDR3: CASRLEVDWGGPYGYTF
J: TRBJ1-2; V: TRBV10-1; CDR3: CASSEDRGSGYTF
J: TRBJ2-7; V: TRBV30; CDR3: CACTPGQGATLSYEQYF
J: TRBJ1-2; V: TRBV2; CDR3: CASSVGYGYTF
J: TRBJ2-1; V: TRBV4-1; CDR3: CASSQQGARRVEQFF
J: TRBJ2-4; V: TRBV5-6; CDR3: CASSSRTGGNIQYF
J: TRBJ1-2; V: TRBV6-1; CDR3: CASSERPIYGYTF
J: TRBJ2-7; V: TRBV6-1; CDR3: CASRGQALTYEQYF
J: TRBJ1-2; V: TRBV2; CDR3: CASSVQGQGGGYTF
J: TRBJ2-4; V: TRBV5-1; CDR3: CASSLNPGFEAKNIQYF
J: TRBJ1-4; V: TRBV27; CDR3: CASSYSSNEKLFF
J: TRBJ1-3; V: TRBV15; CDR3: CATSPGQGAPSSGNTIYF
J: TRBJ2-5; V: TRBV28; CDR3: CASRGLGTLYQETQYF